The rows below give T cell receptor beta chains drawn from one sample of a study of CD8 T cells in ankylosing spondylitis. TCRdb reanalysed the 5' RACE reads using MiXCR and keeps one entry per CDR3 protein. The repertoire includes approximately 290,000 distinct CDR3 sequences, roughly 20% of them detected once, and 3.5% sits in the top ten. The material sequenced was blood, either unsorted or a sorted T cell fraction (not recorded which). The receptors here all came from a female donor with ankylosing spondylitis or in good health (not recorded which). Each CDR3 is given with its conserved first and last residue. A D gene is named only where the DNA matches it firmly. Clone size, where shown, is once, few, many, or a class for clones that have expanded.

V gene	clone size	D gene	J gene	CDR3 protein	CDR3 DNA
TRBV2	.	.	TRBJ2-5	CASTWDSGPQETQYF	TGTGCCAGCACCTGGGATAGCGGCCCCCAAGAGACCCAGTACTTC
TRBV7-6	few	TRBD2	TRBJ2-3	CASSNHPAGGPSDTQYF	TGTGCCAGCAGTAACCACCCAGCGGGAGGGCCTTCAGATACGCAGTATTTT
TRBV20-1	.	.	TRBJ2-3	CSAPGFLADGDTQYF	TGCAGTGCCCCGGGCTTTTTGGCGGATGGAGATACGCAGTATTTT
TRBV5-5	few	TRBD2	TRBJ2-1	CASSSGTSPHNEQFF	TGTGCCAGCAGCTCCGGGACTAGCCCTCACAATGAGCAGTTCTTC
TRBV20-1	.	.	TRBJ1-1	CSARDMNTEAFF	TGCAGTGCTAGAGATATGAACACTGAAGCTTTCTTT
TRBV4-3	few	.	TRBJ2-7	CASSQEGKQGNEQYF	TGCGCCAGCAGCCAAGAGGGGAAGCAGGGGAACGAGCAGTACTTC
TRBV4-1	.	.	TRBJ2-7	CASSQVERLDYEQYF	TGCGCCAGCAGCCAAGTCGAACGGCTAGATTACGAGCAGTACTTC
TRBV5-1	.	TRBD2	TRBJ2-7	CASSLRLLAGVGEQYF	TGCGCCAGCAGCTTGCGGTTACTAGCGGGAGTTGGCGAGCAGTACTTC
TRBV10-2	few	.	TRBJ2-7	CASSESLGSYEQYF	TGCGCCAGCAGTGAGTCGTTGGGTTCCTACGAGCAGTACTTC
TRBV4-3	.	.	TRBJ1-6	CASSQDLSYNSPLHF	TGCGCCAGCAGCCAAGATCTATCCTATAATTCACCCCTCCACTTT
TRBV7-2	.	.	TRBJ2-1	CASSFMGGTYNEQFF	TGTGCCAGCAGCTTCATGGGGGGTACCTACAATGAGCAGTTCTTC
TRBV20-1	few	TRBD2	TRBJ2-1	CSTRLAGKYNEQFF	TGCAGTACCAGACTAGCGGGGAAATACAATGAGCAGTTCTTC
TRBV5-6	few	.	TRBJ1-2	CASSLGTPAYDGYTF	TGTGCCAGCAGCTTGGGGACGCCGGCTTATGATGGCTACACCTTC
TRBV4-3	.	.	TRBJ2-2	CASSPRMSFANTGELFF	TGCGCCAGCAGCCCCCGTATGTCGTTCGCGAACACCGGGGAGCTGTTTTTT
TRBV13	.	.	TRBJ2-1	CASSLLDGSEQFF	TGTGCCAGCAGCTTACTGGACGGGAGTGAGCAGTTCTTC
TRBV7-7	.	.	TRBJ1-4	CASSLALGEKLFF	TGTGCCAGCAGCCTAGCACTGGGTGAAAAACTGTTTTTT
TRBV7-6	many	.	TRBJ2-4	CASSLGGPESIQYF	TGTGCCAGCAGCCTAGGGGGGCCGGAGAGCATTCAGTACTTC
TRBV3-1	few	.	TRBJ2-3	CASSLNPTSTDTQYF	TGTGCCAGCAGCCTTAACCCGACTAGCACAGATACGCAGTATTTT
TRBV5-4	.	.	TRBJ2-5	CASSRTRNQETQYF	TGTGCCAGCAGCCGCACGAGGAACCAAGAGACCCAGTACTTC
TRBV20-1	many	.	TRBJ2-4	CSAGHNAQYF	TGCAGTGCTGGACACAACGCTCAGTACTTC
TRBV9	.	.	TRBJ2-7	CASSRTVAGEQYF	TGTGCCAGCAGCCGGACAGTTGCTGGGGAGCAGTACTTC
TRBV7-8	few	.	TRBJ2-1	CASSLEIAGSYNEQFF	TGTGCCAGCAGCTTAGAGATAGCAGGATCCTACAATGAGCAGTTCTTC
TRBV29-1	.	TRBD1	TRBJ1-2	CSVGDRGNSDYGYTF	TGCAGCGTTGGGGACAGGGGTAATTCGGACTATGGCTACACCTTC
TRBV4-2	.	.	TRBJ1-3	CASSQGGAGNTIYF	TGTGCCAGCAGCCAAGGGGGAGCTGGAAACACCATATATTTT
TRBV9	few	TRBD2	TRBJ2-2	CASSLRTSTDTGELFF	TGTGCCAGCAGCCTTCGGACTAGCACTGACACCGGGGAGCTGTTTTTT
TRBV2	few	.	TRBJ2-1	CASKTQSSYNEQFF	TGTGCCAGCAAAACGCAGAGCTCCTACAATGAGCAGTTCTTC
TRBV6-5	few	.	TRBJ2-3	CASSYEAGVSDTQYF	TGTGCCAGCAGTTACGAGGCAGGGGTTAGCGATACGCAGTATTTT
TRBV20-1	.	.	TRBJ2-1	CSARDGNEQFF	TGCAGTGCTAGAGACGGCAATGAGCAGTTCTTC
TRBV7-8	many	.	TRBJ2-7	CASSLQGQLYEQYF	TGTGCCAGCAGCTTACAGGGACAACTCTACGAGCAGTACTTC
TRBV15	once	.	TRBJ2-3	CATSRTGFGDTQYF	TGTGCCACCAGCAGAACAGGGTTTGGAGATACGCAGTATTTT
TRBV11-3	.	TRBD2	TRBJ2-1	CASSLVLAGGGLVEQFF	TGTGCCAGCAGCTTGGTTCTAGCGGGAGGAGGTTTGGTTGAGCAGTTCTTC
TRBV4-3	few	.	TRBJ2-3	CASSQDTDVGALRPDTQYF	TGCGCCAGCAGCCAAGATACGGATGTGGGGGCCCTAAGGCCAGATACGCAGTATTTT
TRBV6-2/TRBV6-3	.	.	TRBJ1-2	CASSFQYGYTF	TGTGCCAGCAGTTTTCAATATGGCTACACCTTC
TRBV7-9	few	.	TRBJ1-6	CASSLETGGLSPLHF	TGTGCCAGCAGCTTAGAGACCGGGGGCCTATCACCCCTCCACTTT
TRBV27	few	.	TRBJ2-2	CASSFSATDGELFF	TGTGCCAGCAGTTTCAGTGCTACAGACGGGGAGCTGTTTTTT
TRBV15	.	.	TRBJ2-1	CATRRVLYNEQFF	TGTGCCACCAGGAGAGTTCTCTACAATGAGCAGTTCTTC
TRBV6-1	few	.	TRBJ1-2	CASSPLGTYGYTF	TGTGCCAGCAGTCCACTTGGAACCTATGGCTACACCTTC
TRBV7-3	.	.	TRBJ2-1	CASSLVYRPGRNEQFF	TGTGCCAGCAGCTTGGTTTATAGGCCTGGGAGGAATGAGCAGTTCTTC
TRBV29-1	few	.	TRBJ2-5	CSAGGLDAGETQYF	TGCAGCGCCGGAGGGCTGGACGCTGGGGAGACCCAGTACTTC
TRBV28	.	.	TRBJ2-1	CASSPNSGPGNEQFF	TGTGCCAGCAGCCCTAACTCGGGACCTGGCAATGAGCAGTTCTTC
TRBV15	.	.	TRBJ2-1	CATSTQFRLTSFEQFF	TGTGCCACCAGCACCCAGTTCCGCCTCACTAGCTTTGAGCAGTTCTTC